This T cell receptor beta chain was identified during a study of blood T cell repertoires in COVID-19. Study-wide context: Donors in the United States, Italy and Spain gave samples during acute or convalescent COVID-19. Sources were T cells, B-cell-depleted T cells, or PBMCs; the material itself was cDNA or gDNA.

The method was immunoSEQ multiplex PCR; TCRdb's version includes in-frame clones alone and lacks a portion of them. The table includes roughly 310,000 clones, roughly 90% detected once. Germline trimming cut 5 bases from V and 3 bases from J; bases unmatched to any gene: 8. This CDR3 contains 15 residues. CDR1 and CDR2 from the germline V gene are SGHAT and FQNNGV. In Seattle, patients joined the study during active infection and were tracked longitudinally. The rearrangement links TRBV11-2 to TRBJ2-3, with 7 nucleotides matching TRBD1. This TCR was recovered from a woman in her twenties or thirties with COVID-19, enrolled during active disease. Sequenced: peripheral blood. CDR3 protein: CASSPRGQMTDTQYF. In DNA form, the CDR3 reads TGTGCCAGCAGCCCCCGGGGACAGATGACAGATACGCAGTATTTT.